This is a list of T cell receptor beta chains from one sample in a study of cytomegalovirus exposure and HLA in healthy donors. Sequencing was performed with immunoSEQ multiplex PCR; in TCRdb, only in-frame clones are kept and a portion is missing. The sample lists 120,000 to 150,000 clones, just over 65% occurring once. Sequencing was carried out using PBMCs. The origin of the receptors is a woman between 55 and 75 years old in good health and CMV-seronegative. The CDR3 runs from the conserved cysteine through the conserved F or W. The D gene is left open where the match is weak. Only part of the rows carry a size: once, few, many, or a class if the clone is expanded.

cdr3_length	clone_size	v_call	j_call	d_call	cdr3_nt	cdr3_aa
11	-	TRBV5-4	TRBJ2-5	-	TGTGCCAGCAGCTCACAAGAGACCCAGTACTTC	CASSSQETQYF
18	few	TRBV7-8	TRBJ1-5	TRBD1	TGTGCCAGCAGCCAGAGGGCAGGGGGCTGGTCGAGCAATCAGCCCCAGCATTTT	CASSQRAGGWSSNQPQHF
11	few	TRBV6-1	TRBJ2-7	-	TGTGCCAGCAGTCCCCTCTACGAGCAGTACTTC	CASSPLYEQYF
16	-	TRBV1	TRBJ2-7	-	TGCACCAGCAGCCTTGGGGCCGGGACTAGGCCCTACGAGCAGTACTTC	CTSSLGAGTRPYEQYF
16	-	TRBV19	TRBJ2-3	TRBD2	TGTGCCAGTAGTACGACTAGCGGGAATCCCACAGATACGCAGTATTTT	CASSTTSGNPTDTQYF
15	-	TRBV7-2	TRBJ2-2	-	TGTGCCAGCAGCTTCGGAGGGATAAACACCGGGGAGCTGTTTTTT	CASSFGGINTGELFF
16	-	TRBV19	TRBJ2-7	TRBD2	TGTGCCAGTAGTATAGCTGGCGGGGGGAGCTCCTACGAGCAGTACTTC	CASSIAGGGSSYEQYF
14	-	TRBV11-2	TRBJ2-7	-	TGTGCCAGCAGCTTAGGTACATCAAAGTGGGAGCAGTACTTC	CASSLGTSKWEQYF
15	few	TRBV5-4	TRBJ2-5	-	TGTGCCAGCAGCTTGTTCCGGAGGGGGCGGGAGACCCAGTACTTC	CASSLFRRGRETQYF
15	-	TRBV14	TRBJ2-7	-	TGTGCCAGCAGCCAAGAACTCGGGTACTCCTACGAGCAGTACTTC	CASSQELGYSYEQYF
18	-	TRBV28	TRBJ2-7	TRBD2	TGTGCCAGCCCACCCCCCCCGACTAGCGGGGCGAGCTCCTACGAGCAGTACTTC	CASPPPPTSGASSYEQYF
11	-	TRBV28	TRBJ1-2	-	TGTGCCAGCAGTTTACTCTATGGCTACACCTTC	CASSLLYGYTF
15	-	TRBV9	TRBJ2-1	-	TGTGCCAGCAGCGTCGGTACCGCGTCCTACAATGAGCAGTTCTTC	CASSVGTASYNEQFF
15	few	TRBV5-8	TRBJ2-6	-	TGTGCCAGCAGCTTGGCAGGGCCTGGGGCCAACGTCCTGACTTTC	CASSLAGPGANVLTF
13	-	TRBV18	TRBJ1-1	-	TGTGCCAGCTCAACCAAGGGGCACACTGAAGCTTTCTTT	CASSTKGHTEAFF
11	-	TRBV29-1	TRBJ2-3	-	TGCAGCGTTGACCTTGCAGATACGCAGTATTTT	CSVDLADTQYF
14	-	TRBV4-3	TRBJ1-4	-	TGCGCCAGCAGCCAAGCGTTAGGGGGTGAAAAACTGTTTTTT	CASSQALGGEKLFF
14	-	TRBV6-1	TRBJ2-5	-	TGTGCCAGCTTCCGCGGGCCCACAAAAGAGACCCAGTACTTC	CASFRGPTKETQYF
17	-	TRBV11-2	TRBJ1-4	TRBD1	TGTGCCAGCAGCTTAGATTGGGAACAGGGGGCGAGGGAAAAACTGTTTTTT	CASSLDWEQGAREKLFF
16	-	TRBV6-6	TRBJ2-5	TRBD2	TGTGCCAGCAAACCACGACTAGCGGGAAAACCGGAGACCCAGTACTTC	CASKPRLAGKPETQYF
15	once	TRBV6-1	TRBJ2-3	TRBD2	TGTGCCAGCACGACTAGCGGGGGGGTTATAGATACGCAGTATTTT	CASTTSGGVIDTQYF
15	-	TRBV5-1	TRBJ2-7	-	TGCGCCAGCAGCTTGAACGGAGTTGCGATCTACGAGCAGTACTTC	CASSLNGVAIYEQYF
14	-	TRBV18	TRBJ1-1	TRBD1	TGTGCCAGCTCATCACGACAGGGCGGGACTGAAGCTTTCTTT	CASSSRQGGTEAFF
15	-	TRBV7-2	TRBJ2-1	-	TGTGCCAGCAGCTTAGGCGGGGAAACCTACAATGAGCAGTTCTTC	CASSLGGETYNEQFF
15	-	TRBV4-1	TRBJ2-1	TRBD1	TGCGCCAGCAGCCGCACAGGGGTCTCCTACAATGAGCAGTTCTTC	CASSRTGVSYNEQFF
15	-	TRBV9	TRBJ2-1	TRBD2	TGTGCCAGCTCCCGGGGCGGGGGGGCCTACAATGAGCAGTTCTTC	CASSRGGGAYNEQFF
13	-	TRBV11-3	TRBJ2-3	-	TGTGCCAGCAGCTTAAACAGTTTAGATACGCAGTATTTT	CASSLNSLDTQYF
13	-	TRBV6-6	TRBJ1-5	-	TGTGCCAGCAGTTTGCTAGACAATCAGCCCCAGCATTTT	CASSLLDNQPQHF
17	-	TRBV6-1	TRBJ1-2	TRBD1	TGTGCCAGCAGTGAAGAGAGGTGGGGAACAGGGGTCTATGGCTACACCTTC	CASSEERWGTGVYGYTF
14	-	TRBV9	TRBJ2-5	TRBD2	TGTGCCAGCAGCGCCCCCGGGACTAGCTCGCCCCAGTACTTC	CASSAPGTSSPQYF
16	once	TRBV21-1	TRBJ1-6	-	TGTGCCAGCAGCAAAGCTGCCCTGGGGGGACGTTCACCCCTCCACTTT	CASSKAALGGRSPLHF
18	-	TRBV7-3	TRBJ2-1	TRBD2	TGTGCCAGCAGCTTAAGGGGACTAGCGGGGGGGCCAAAAGCCGAGCAGTTCTTC	CASSLRGLAGGPKAEQFF
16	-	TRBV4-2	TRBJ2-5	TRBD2	TGTGCCAGCAGCCAAGACGCTAGCGGGAATTTCGAGACCCAGTACTTC	CASSQDASGNFETQYF
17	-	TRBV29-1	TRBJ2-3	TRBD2	TGCAGCGTTGAGGGTTATAGAGCGGGACTTTACACAGATACGCAGTATTTT	CSVEGYRAGLYTDTQYF
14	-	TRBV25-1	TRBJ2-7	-	TGTGCCAGCAGTGGGGCTTGGGGAGGCTACGAGCAGTACTTC	CASSGAWGGYEQYF
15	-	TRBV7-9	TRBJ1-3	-	TGTTCCAGCAGCTTACTGGCAGTCACTGGAAACACCATATATTTT	CSSSLLAVTGNTIYF
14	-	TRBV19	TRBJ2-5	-	TGTGCCAGCGGGGGGCAGGGAAACGGAGAGACCCAGTACTTC	CASGGQGNGETQYF
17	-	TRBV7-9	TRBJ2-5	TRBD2	TGTTCCAGCAGCTTAGAGATACTAGCGGGGGGGCCGGTGACCCAGTACTTC	CSSSLEILAGGPVTQYF
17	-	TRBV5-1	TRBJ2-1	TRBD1	TGCGCCAGCAGCCAGACCTTGGGACAGGAACTTCGTAATGAGCAGTTCTTC	CASSQTLGQELRNEQFF
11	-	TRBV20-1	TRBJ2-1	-	TGCAGTGCTACTCTAGCGAATGAGCAGTTCTTC	CSATLANEQFF
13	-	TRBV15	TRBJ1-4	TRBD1	TGTGCCACCAGCAGGGGACAGGGTGAAAAACTGTTTTTT	CATSRGQGEKLFF
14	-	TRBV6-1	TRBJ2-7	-	TGTGCCAGCAGTGCGACCGTATTACCCGGGGAGCAGTACTTC	CASSATVLPGEQYF
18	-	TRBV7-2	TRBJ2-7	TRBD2	TGTGCCAGCAGCTTTAGCCTCCCAGCGGCGGGGGGGACCTACGAGCAGTACTTC	CASSFSLPAAGGTYEQYF
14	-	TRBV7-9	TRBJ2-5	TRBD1	TGTGCCAGCAGCTCGGGACAGTACGAAGAGACCCAGTACTTC	CASSSGQYEETQYF
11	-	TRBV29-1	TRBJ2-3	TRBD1	TGCAGCGTTGACAGGGGGGATACGCAGTATTTT	CSVDRGDTQYF
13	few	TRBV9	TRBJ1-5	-	TGTGCCAGCAGCGTATTGACAGATCAGCCCCAGCATTTT	CASSVLTDQPQHF
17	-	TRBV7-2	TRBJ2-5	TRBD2	TGTGCCAGCAGCCGTGGTCTAGCGGGGGGATTACAAGAGACCCAGTACTTC	CASSRGLAGGLQETQYF
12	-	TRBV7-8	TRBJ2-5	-	TGTGCCAGCAGCTATGCAGGGATGGCCCAGTACTTC	CASSYAGMAQYF
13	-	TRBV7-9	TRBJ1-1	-	TGTGCCAGCAGCTTAGAAAGGCGGACTGAAGCTTTCTTT	CASSLERRTEAFF